The clone carrying this TCR beta chain was observed a few times. TCRdb reprocessed the 5' RACE reads via MiXCR and lists one record per CDR3 protein. The repertoire consists of around 200,000 distinct CDR3 sequences, with roughly 11% occurring once and the leading ten covering 36%. This entry is derived from a study of T cells after yellow fever vaccination. V was clipped by 3 bases and J by 2 bases, with 19 bases between them. This CDR3 has 17 amino acids. CDR1 and CDR2 (germline): MDHEN, SYDVKM. The sequencing here drew on CD8+ T cells sorted from PBMCs, taken 15 days after the yellow fever booster vaccination. The gene calls are TRBV28 and TRBJ1-1; D is perhaps TRBD1 (5 bases). This receptor was taken from a man between 18 and 35 years old who received the YFV17D yellow fever vaccine. This CDR3 reads CASSFTGTGVFNTEAFF. CDR3 in DNA: TGTGCCAGCAGTTTCACGGGGACGGGGGTGTTTAACACTGAAGCTTTCTTT.